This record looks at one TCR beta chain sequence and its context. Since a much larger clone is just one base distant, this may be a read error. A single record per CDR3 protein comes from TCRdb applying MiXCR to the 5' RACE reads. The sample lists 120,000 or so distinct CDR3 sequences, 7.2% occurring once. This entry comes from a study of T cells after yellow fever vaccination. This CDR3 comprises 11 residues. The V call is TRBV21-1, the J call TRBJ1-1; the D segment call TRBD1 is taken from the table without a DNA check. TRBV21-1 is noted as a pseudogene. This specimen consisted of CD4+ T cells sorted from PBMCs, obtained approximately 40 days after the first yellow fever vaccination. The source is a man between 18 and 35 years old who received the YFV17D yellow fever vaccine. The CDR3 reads CARIRGDESFF. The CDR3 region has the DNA TGTGCCAGGATCCGAGGGGACGAATCTTTCTTT.